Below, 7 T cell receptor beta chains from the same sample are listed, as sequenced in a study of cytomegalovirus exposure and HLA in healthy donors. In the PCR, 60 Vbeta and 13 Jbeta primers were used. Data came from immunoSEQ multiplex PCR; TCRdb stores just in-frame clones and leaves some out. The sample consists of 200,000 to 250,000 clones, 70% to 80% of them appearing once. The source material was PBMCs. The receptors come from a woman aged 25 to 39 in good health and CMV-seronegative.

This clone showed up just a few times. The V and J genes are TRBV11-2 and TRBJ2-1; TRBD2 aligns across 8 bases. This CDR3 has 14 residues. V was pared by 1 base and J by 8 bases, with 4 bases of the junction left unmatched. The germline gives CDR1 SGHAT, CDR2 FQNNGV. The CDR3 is CASSLAATSDEQFF. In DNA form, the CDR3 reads TGTGCCAGCAGCTTAGCTGCGACTAGCGATGAGCAGTTCTTC.

The CDR3 reads CASSSPGQGAYEQYF. As DNA, the CDR3 is TGTGCCAGCAGCTCGCCCGGACAGGGGGCGTACGAGCAGTACTTC. The chain carries TRBV5-8 and TRBJ2-7; 11 bases map to TRBD1. The germline V gene has CDR1 SGHTS and CDR2 YDEGEE. This CDR3 has 15 amino acids. Unmatched junction bases numbered 6, after V lost 3 bases and J lost 4 bases.

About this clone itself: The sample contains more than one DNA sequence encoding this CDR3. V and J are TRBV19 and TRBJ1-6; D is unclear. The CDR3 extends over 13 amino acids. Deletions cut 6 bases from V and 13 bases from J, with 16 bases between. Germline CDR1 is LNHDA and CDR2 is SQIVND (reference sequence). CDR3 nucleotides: TGTGCCAGTAGCCCAGGCCCCCAGACCCCCCTCCACTTT. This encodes CASSPGPQTPLHF.

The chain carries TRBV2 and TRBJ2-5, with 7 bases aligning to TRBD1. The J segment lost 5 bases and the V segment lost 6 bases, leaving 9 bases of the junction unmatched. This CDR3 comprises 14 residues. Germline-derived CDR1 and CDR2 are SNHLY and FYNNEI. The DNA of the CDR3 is TGTGCCAGCAGAGGGGGCCCTAATCAGGAGACCCAGTACTTC. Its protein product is CASRGGPNQETQYF.

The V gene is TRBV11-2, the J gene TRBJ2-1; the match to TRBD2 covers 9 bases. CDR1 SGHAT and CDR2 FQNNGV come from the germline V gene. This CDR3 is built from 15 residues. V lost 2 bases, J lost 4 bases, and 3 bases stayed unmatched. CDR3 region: CASSLQLAGYNEQFF. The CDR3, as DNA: TGTGCCAGCAGCTTACAGCTAGCGGGATACAATGAGCAGTTCTTC.

The chain's CDR3 is CASGRDRFNSNQPQHF. The CDR3 DNA sequence: TGTGCCAGTGGCCGGGACAGATTCAATAGCAATCAGCCCCAGCATTTT. The chain has TRBV19 and TRBJ1-5; the match to TRBD1 covers 7 bases. Germline V gene lookup returns CDR1 LNHDA and CDR2 SQIVND (reference sequence). Trimming cost V 8 bases and J 0 bases; bases outside gene matches: 10. The CDR3 runs to 16 residues.

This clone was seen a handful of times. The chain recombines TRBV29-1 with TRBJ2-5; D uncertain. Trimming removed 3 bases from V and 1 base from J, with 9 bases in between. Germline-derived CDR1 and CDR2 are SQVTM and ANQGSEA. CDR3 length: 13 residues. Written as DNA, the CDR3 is TGCAGCGTTGATCCGGGTGCCCAAGAGACCCAGTACTTC. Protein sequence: CSVDPGAQETQYF.